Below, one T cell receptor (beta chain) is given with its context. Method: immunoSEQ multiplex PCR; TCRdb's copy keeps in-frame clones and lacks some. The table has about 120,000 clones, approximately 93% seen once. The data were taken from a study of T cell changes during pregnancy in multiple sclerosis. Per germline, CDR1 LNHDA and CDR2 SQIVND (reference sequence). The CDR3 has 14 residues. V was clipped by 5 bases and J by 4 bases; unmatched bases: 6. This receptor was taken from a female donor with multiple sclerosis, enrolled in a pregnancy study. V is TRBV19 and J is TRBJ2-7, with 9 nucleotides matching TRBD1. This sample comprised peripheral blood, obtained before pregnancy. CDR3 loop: CASSAGTGPYEQYF. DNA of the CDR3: TGTGCCAGTAGTGCCGGGACAGGGCCTTACGAGCAGTACTTC.